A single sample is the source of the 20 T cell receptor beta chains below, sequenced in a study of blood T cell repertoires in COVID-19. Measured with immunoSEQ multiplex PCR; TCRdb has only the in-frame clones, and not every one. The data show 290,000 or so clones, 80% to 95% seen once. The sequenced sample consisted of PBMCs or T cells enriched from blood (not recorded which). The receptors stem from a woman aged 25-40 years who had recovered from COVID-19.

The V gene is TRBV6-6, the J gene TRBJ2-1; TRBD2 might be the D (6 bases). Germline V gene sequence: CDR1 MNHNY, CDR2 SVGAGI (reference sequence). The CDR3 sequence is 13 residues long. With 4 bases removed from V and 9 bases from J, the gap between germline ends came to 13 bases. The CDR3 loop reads CASSSSDPSEQFF. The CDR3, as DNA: TGTGCCAGCAGTTCTAGCGACCCCAGTGAGCAGTTCTTC.

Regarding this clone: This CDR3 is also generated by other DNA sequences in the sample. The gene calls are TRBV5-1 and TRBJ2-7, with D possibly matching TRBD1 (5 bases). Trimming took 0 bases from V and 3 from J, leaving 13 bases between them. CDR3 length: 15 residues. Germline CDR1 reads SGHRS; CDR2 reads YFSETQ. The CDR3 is CASSLGQGASYEQYF. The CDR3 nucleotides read TGCGCCAGCAGCTTGGGGCAGGGTGCCAGCTACGAGCAGTACTTC.

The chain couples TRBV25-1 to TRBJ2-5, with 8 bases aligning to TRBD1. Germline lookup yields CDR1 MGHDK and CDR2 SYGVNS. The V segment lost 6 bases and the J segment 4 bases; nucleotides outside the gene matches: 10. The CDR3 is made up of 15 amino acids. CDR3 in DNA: TGTGCCAGCAGCACACCAAGACAGGGGAGAGAGACCCAGTACTTC. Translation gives CASSTPRQGRETQYF.

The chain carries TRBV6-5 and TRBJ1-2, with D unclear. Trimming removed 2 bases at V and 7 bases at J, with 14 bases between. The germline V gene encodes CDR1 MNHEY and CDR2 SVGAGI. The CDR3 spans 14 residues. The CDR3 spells CASSYTRAPSGYTF. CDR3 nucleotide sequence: TGTGCCAGCAGTTACACGAGGGCGCCGAGTGGCTACACCTTC.

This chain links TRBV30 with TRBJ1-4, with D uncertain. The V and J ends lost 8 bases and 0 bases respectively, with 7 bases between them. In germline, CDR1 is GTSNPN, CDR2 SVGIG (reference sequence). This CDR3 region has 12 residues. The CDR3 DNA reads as TGTGCCACAGACGCAACTAATGAAAAACTGTTTTTT. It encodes CATDATNEKLFF.

CDR3 nucleotide sequence: TGTGCCAGCAGCCAAGGGCCCTACGAGCAGTACTTC. It encodes CASSQGPYEQYF. The chain carries TRBV3-1 (or the pseudogene TRBV3-2) and TRBJ2-7; D is unresolved. CDR3 length: 12 residues. Trimming removed 1 base at V and 2 bases at J, with 3 bases between. Per the germline V gene, CDR1 is LGHDT and CDR2 is YNNKEL (reference sequence).

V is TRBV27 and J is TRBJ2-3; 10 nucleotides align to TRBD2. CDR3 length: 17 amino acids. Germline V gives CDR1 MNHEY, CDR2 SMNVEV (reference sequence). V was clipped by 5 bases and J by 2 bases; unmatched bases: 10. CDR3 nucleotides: TGTGCCAGCAGTAGAAGGAGGACTAGCGGACACACAGATACGCAGTATTTT. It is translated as CASSRRRTSGHTDTQYF.

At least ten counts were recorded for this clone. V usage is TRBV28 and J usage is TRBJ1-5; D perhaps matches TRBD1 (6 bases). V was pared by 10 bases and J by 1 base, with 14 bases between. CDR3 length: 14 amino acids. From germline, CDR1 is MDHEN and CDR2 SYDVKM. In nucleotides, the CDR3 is TGTGCCATCCATAGGGGGGGGAGCAATCAGCCCCAGCATTTT. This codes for CAIHRGGSNQPQHF.

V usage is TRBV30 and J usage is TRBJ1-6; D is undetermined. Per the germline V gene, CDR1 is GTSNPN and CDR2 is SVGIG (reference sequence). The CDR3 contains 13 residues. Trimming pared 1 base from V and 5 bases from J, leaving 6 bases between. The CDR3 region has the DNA TGTGCCTGGAGTGGACAAGATAATTCACCCCTCCACTTT. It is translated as CAWSGQDNSPLHF.

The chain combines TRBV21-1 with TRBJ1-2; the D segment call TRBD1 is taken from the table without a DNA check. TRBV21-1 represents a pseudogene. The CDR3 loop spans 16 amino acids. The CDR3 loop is CASTYENRGLFYGYTF. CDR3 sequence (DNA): TGTGCCAGCACCTACGAAAACAGGGGTCTTTTCTATGGCTACACCTTC.

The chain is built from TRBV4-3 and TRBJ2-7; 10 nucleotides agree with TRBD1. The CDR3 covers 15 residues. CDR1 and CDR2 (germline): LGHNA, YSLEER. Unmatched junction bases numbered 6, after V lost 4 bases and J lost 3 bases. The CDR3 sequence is CASSPGQGGGYEQYF. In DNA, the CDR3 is TGCGCCAGCAGCCCCGGACAGGGGGGCGGCTACGAGCAGTACTTC.

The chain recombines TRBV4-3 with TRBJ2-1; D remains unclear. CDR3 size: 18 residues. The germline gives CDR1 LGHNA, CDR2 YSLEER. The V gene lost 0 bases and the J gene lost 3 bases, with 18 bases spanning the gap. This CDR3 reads CASSQDTIRFPYYNEQFF. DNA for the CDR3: TGCGCCAGCAGCCAAGACACTATTCGTTTCCCTTACTACAATGAGCAGTTCTTC.

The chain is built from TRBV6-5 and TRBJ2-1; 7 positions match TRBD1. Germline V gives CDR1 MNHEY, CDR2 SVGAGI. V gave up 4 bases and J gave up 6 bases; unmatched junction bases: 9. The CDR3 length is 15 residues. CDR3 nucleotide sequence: TGTGCCAGCAGTTCCCCTCTGACAGGGAGCAATGAGCAGTTCTTC. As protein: CASSSPLTGSNEQFF.

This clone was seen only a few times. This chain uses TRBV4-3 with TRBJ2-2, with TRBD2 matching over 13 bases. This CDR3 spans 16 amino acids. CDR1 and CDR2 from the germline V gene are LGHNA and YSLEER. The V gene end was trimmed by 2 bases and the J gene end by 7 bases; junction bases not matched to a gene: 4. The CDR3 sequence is CASSQLLAGGLGELFF. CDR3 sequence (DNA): TGCGCCAGCAGCCAATTACTAGCGGGAGGGCTCGGGGAGCTGTTTTTT.

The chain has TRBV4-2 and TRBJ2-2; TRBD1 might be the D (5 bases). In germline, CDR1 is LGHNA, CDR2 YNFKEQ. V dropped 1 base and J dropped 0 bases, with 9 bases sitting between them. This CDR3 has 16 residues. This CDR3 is CASSQAAGTNTGELFF. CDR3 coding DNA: TGTGCCAGCAGCCAAGCCGCAGGGACGAACACCGGGGAGCTGTTTTTT.

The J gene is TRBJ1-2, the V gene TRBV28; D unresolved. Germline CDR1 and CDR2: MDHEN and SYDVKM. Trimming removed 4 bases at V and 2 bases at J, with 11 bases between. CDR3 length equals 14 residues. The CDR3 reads CASSSTTTNYGYTF. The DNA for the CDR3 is TGTGCCAGCAGTTCTACTACAACCAACTATGGCTACACCTTC.

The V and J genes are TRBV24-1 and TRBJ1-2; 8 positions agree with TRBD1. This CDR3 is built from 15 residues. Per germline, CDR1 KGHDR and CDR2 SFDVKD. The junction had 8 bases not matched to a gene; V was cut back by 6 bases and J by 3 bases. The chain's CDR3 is CATSSGQGPDYGYTF. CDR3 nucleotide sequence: TGTGCCACCAGTTCAGGACAGGGACCTGACTATGGCTACACCTTC.

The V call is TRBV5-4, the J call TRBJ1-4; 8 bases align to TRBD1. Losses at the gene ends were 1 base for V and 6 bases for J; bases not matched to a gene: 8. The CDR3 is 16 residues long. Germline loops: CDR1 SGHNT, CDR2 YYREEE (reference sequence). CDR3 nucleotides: TGTGCCAGCAGCTTGTTTGGTGGGACAGGTTATGAAAAACTGTTTTTT. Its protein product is CASSLFGGTGYEKLFF.

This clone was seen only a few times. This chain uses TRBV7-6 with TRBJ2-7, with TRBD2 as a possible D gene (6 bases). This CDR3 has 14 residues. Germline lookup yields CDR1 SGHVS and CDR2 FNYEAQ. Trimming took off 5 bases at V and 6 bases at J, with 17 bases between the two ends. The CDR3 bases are TGTGCCAGCAGCCCTGAAGGAGGGAGTTCCGAGCAGTACTTC. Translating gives CASSPEGGSSEQYF.

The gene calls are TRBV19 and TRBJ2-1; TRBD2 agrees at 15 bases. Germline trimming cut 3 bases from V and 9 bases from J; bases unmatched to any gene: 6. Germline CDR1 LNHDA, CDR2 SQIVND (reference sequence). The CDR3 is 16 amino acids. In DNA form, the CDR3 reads TGTGCCAGTAGTATTATGGGGACTAGCGGGAGGCGTGAGCAGTTCTTC. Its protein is CASSIMGTSGRREQFF.